The sequence of this TCR beta chain was determined in a study of blood T cell repertoires in COVID-19. In germline, CDR1 is MNHEY, CDR2 SMNVEV (reference sequence). The ends were cut back, 6 bases at V and 2 bases at J, with 17 bases in the middle. CDR3 size: 16 residues. In the source study's methods: Amplifying reference gene primers gave estimates of nucleated cell counts. Here immunoSEQ multiplex PCR was the method, and the copy in TCRdb shows in-frame clones only, minus some. V and J calls and clone size are as listed in that table; D and trimming were resolved from the DNA. This sample carries 30,000 to 40,000 clones, approximately 80% of them seen once, and the ten largest clones take around a third.

The sequence was obtained from an elderly man with acute or convalescent COVID-19. This chain uses TRBV27 with TRBJ2-1; tentative D call: TRBD2 (6 bases). The sequencing input was peripheral blood. In DNA, the CDR3 is TGTGCCAGCAGGAGTGGTAGCGGACTGACCTACAATGAGCAGTTCTTC. This translates into CASRSGSGLTYNEQFF.